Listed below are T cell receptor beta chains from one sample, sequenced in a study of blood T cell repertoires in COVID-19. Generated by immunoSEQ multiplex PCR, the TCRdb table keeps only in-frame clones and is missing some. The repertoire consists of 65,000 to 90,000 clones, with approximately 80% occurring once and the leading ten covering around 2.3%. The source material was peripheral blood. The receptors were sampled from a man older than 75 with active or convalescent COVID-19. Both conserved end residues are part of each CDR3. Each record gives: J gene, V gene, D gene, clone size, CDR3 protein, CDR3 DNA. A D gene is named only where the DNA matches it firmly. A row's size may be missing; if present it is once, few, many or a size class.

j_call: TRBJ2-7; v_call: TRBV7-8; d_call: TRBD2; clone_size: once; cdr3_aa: CASSLDLSGGKEQYF; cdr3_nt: TGTGCCAGCAGCTTAGACCTAAGCGGGGGGAAGGAGCAGTACTTC
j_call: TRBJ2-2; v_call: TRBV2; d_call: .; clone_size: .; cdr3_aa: CASSGDFGELFF; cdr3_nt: TGTGCCAGCAGTGGTGACTTCGGGGAGCTGTTTTTT
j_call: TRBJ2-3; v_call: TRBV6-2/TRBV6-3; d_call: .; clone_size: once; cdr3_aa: CASSYSRYQGSTDTQYF; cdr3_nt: TGTGCCAGCAGTTACTCGAGGTATCAGGGTAGCACAGATACGCAGTATTTT
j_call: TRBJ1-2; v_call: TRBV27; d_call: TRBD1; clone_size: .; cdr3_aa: CASSSQGAYGYGYTF; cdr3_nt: TGTGCCAGCAGTTCACAGGGGGCTTACGGCTATGGCTACACCTTC
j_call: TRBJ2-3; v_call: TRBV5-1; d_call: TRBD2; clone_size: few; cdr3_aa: CASSRRGAQEDTQYF; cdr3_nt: TGCGCCAGCAGCCGGCGGGGGGCCCAAGAAGATACGCAGTATTTT
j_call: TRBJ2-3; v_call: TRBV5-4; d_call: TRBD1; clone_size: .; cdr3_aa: CASSLVDRYTDTQYF; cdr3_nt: TGTGCCAGCAGCTTGGTGGACAGGTACACAGATACGCAGTATTTT
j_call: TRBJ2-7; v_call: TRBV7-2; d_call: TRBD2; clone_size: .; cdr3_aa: CASSLLAGGNLEQYF; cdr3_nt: TGTGCCAGCAGCCTACTTGCGGGGGGGAATCTCGAGCAGTACTTC
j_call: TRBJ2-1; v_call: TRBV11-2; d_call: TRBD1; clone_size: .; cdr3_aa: CASSRDRGGDEQFF; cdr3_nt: TGTGCCAGCAGCCGCGACAGGGGCGGCGATGAGCAGTTCTTC
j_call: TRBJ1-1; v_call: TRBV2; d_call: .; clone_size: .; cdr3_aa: CASRQDGNTEAFF; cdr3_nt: TGTGCCAGCAGACAGGACGGGAACACTGAAGCTTTCTTT
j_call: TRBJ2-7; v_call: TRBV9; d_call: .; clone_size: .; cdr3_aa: CASSVDLEGYEQYF; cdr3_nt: TGTGCCAGCAGCGTAGATCTGGAGGGGTACGAGCAGTACTTC
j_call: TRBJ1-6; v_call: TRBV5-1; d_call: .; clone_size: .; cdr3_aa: CASRSALAQNSPLHF; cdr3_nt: TGCGCCAGCAGATCAGCCTTAGCCCAAAATTCACCCCTCCACTTT
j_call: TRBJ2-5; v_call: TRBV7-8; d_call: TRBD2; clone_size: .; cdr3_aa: CASSSGLNQETQYF; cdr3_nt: TGTGCCAGCAGCTCGGGACTAAATCAAGAGACCCAGTACTTC
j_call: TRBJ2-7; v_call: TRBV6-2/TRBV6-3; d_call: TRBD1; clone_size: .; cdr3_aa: CASSLTGTLYEQYF; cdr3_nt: TGTGCCAGCAGCTTGACAGGGACCCTTTACGAGCAGTACTTC
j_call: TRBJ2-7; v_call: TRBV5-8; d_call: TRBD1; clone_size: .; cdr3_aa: CASSQTGLGTYEQYF; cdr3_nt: TGTGCCAGCAGCCAGACAGGGTTGGGGACCTACGAGCAGTACTTC
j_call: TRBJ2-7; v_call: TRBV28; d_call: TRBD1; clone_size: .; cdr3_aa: CASSVPGTGTMRQYF; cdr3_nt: TGTGCCAGCAGTGTCCCAGGGACAGGGACCATGAGGCAGTACTTC
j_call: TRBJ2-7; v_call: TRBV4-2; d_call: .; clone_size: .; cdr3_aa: CASNRGGSSYEQYF; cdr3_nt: TGTGCCAGCAACCGTGGGGGCAGCAGCTACGAGCAGTACTTC
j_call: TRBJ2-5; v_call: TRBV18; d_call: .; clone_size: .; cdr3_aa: CASSPQANGETQYF; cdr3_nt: TGTGCCAGCTCACCACAGGCAAACGGGGAGACCCAGTACTTC
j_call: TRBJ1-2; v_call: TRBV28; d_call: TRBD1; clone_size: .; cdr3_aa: CASSPNLRTGGKDGYTF; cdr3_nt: TGTGCCAGCAGCCCCAATTTAAGGACAGGGGGAAAAGATGGCTACACCTTC
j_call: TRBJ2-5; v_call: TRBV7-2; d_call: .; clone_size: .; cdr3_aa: CASSLPPSQETQYF; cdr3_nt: TGTGCCAGCAGCTTACCCCCCAGCCAAGAGACCCAGTACTTC
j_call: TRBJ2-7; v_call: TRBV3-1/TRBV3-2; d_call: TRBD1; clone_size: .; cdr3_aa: CASSHRPGQGNLEQYF; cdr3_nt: TGTGCCAGCAGCCATAGGCCGGGACAGGGGAACCTCGAGCAGTACTTC
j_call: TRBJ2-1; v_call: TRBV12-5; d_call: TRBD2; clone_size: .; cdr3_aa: CASGPGTRLPHEQFF; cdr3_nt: TGTGCTAGTGGCCCCGGGACTAGATTACCTCATGAGCAGTTCTTC
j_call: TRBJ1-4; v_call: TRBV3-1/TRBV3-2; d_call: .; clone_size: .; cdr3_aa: CASSQLRGGEKLFF; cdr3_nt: TGTGCCAGCAGCCAATTACGGGGGGGTGAAAAACTGTTTTTT
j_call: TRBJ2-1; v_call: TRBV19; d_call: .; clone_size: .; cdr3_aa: CASSLPGETQFF; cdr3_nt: TGTGCCAGTAGTCTTCCAGGGGAAACGCAGTTCTTC
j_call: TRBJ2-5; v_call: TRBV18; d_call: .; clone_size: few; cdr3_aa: CASSPSLRETQYF; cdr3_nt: TGTGCCAGCTCACCGTCCCTGCGAGAGACCCAGTACTTC
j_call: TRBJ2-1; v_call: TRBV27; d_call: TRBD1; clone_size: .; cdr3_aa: CASSFRGTTGQGMKNEQFF; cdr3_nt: TGTGCCAGCAGTTTTCGGGGCACCACGGGACAGGGGATGAAAAATGAGCAGTTCTTC
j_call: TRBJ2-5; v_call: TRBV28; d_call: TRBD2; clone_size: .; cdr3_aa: CASSPPGGVETQYF; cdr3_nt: TGTGCCAGCAGCCCCCCGGGGGGAGTAGAGACCCAGTACTTC
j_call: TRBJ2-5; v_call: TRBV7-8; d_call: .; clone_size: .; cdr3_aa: CASSLVLRETQYF; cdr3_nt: TGTGCCAGCAGCTTAGTCTTGCGGGAGACCCAGTACTTC
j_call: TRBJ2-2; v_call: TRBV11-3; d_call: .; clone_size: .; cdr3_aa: CASSLDRGLAGELFF; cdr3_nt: TGTGCCAGCAGCTTAGATAGAGGGTTGGCCGGGGAGCTGTTTTTT
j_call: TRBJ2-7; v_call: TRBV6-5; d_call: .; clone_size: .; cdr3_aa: CAIQGISYEQYF; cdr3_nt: TGTGCCATACAGGGAATATCCTACGAGCAGTACTTC
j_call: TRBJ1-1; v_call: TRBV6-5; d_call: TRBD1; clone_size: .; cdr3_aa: CASRTYRGANTEAFF; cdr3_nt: TGTGCCAGCAGAACTTACAGGGGGGCGAACACTGAAGCTTTCTTT
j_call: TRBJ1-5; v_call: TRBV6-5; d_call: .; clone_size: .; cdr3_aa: CASSYGRGPNQPQHF; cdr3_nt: TGTGCCAGCAGTTACGGCAGGGGTCCCAATCAGCCCCAGCATTTT
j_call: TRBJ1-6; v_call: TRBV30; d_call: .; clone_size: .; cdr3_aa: CAWSVTGRGSPLHF; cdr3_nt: TGTGCCTGGAGTGTTACGGGTCGGGGTTCACCCCTCCACTTT
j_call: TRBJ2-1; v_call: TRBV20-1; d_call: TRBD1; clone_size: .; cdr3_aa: CSASISRDRVSHEQFF; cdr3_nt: TGCAGTGCTAGTATATCACGGGACAGGGTCTCTCATGAGCAGTTCTTC
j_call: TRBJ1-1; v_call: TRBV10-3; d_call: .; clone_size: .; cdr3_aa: CAVTGTTNTEAFF; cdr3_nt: TGTGCCGTGACCGGGACAACGAACACTGAAGCTTTCTTT
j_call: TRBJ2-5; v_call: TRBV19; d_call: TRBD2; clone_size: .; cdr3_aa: CASTGGSGRAQETQYF; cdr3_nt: TGTGCCAGTACCGGTGGTAGCGGGAGGGCCCAAGAGACCCAGTACTTC
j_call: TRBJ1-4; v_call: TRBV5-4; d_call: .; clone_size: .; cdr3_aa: CASSLSGVNEKLFF; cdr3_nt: TGTGCCAGCAGCTTATCAGGGGTGAACGAAAAACTGTTTTTT
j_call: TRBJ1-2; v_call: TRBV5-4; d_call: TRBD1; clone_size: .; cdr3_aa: CASSKMTGTHGYTF; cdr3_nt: TGTGCCAGCAGCAAAATGACAGGGACTCATGGCTACACCTTC
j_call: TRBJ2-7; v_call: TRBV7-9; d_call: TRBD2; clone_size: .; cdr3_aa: CASSQRLGLAKNEQYF; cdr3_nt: TGTGCCAGCAGCCAAAGGCTGGGACTAGCAAAAAACGAGCAGTACTTC
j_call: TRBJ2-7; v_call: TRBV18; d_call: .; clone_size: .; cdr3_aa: CASSPEGRIYEQYF; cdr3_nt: TGTGCCAGCTCACCAGAGGGCAGGATCTACGAGCAGTACTTC
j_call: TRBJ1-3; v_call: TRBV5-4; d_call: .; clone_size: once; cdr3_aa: CASSSTEGNTIYF; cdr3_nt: TGTGCCAGCAGCTCAACAGAGGGAAACACCATATATTTT
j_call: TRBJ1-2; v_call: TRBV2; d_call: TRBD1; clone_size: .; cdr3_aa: CASSDDTLTGSYGYTF; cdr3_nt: TGTGCCAGCAGTGATGACACCCTGACAGGGAGCTATGGCTACACCTTC
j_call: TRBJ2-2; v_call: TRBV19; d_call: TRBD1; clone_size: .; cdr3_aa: CASSRQGARTGELFF; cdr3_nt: TGTGCCAGTAGCAGACAGGGGGCGCGAACCGGGGAGCTGTTTTTT
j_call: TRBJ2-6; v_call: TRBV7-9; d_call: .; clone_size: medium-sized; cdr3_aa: CASSPTNVLTF; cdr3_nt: TGTGCCAGCAGTCCGACAAACGTCCTGACTTTC
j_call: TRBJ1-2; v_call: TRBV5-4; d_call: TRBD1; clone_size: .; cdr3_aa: CASSLGTGTGNYGYTF; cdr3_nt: TGTGCCAGCAGCTTGGGAACCGGGACAGGGAACTATGGCTACACCTTC
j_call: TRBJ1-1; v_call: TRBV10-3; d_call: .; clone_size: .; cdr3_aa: CAAGVRAVGNTEAFF; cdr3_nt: TGTGCCGCCGGGGTTCGAGCGGTTGGGAACACTGAAGCTTTCTTT
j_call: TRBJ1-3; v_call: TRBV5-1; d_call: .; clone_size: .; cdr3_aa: CASSSRTYGSGNTIYF; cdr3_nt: TGCGCCAGCAGCTCCCGGACTTATGGCTCTGGAAACACCATATATTTT
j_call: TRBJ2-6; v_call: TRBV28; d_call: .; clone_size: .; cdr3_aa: CASSAMSSGANVLTF; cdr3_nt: TGTGCCAGCAGTGCCATGAGCTCTGGGGCCAACGTCCTGACTTTC
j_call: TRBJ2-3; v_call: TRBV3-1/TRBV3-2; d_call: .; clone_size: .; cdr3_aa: CASSQSGLNTDTQYF; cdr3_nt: TGTGCCAGCAGCCAATCGGGACTCAACACAGATACGCAGTATTTT
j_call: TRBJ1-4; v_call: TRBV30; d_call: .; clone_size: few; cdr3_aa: CAAMSGARGEKLFF; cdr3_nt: TGTGCCGCAATGAGTGGGGCGAGAGGTGAAAAACTGTTTTTT
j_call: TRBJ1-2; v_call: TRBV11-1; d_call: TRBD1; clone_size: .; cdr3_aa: CASSNDRGVGYTF; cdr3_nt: TGTGCCAGCAGCAATGACAGGGGAGTAGGCTACACCTTC
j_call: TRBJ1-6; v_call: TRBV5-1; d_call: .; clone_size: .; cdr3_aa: CASSRGGWSYNSPLHF; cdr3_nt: TGCGCCAGCAGCCGAGGGGGTTGGTCCTATAATTCACCCCTCCACTTT
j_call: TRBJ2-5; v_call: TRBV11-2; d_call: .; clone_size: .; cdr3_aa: CASSLGGLQTQYF; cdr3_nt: TGTGCCAGCAGCTTAGGTGGGCTCCAGACCCAGTACTTC
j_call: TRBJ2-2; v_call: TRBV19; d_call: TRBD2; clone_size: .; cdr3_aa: CASSRSGGRAGELFF; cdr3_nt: TGTGCCAGTAGTAGGAGCGGGGGGAGGGCCGGGGAGCTGTTTTTT